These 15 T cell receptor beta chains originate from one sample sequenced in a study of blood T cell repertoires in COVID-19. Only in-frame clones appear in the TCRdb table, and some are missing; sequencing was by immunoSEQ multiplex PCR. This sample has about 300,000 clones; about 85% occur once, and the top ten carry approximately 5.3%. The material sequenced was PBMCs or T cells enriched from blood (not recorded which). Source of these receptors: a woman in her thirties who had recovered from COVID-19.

This CDR3 reads CASSAPGQGTYEQYF. CDR3 in DNA: TGTGCCAGTAGTGCCCCGGGACAGGGAACCTACGAGCAGTACTTC. The chain has TRBV19 and TRBJ2-7; 9 positions agree with TRBD1. CDR1 is LNHDA, CDR2 SQIVND, per germline (reference sequence). The J segment lost 2 bases and the V segment lost 5 bases, leaving 7 bases of the junction unmatched. The length of the CDR3 is 15 residues. The whole variable domain, filled in from reference TRBV19 and TRBJ2-7, reads DGGITQSPKYLFRKEGQNVTLSCEQNLNHDAMYWYRQDPGQGLRLIYYSQIVNDFQKGDIAEGYSVSREKKESFPLTVTSAQKNPTAFYLCASSAPGQGTYEQYFGPGTRLTVT.

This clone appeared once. CDR3 in amino acids: CASSLGASYGYTF. The CDR3 region has the DNA TGTGCCAGCAGCTTGGGAGCGTCCTATGGCTACACCTTC. The rearrangement uses TRBV5-4 and TRBJ1-2; D is ambiguous. The germline V gene encodes CDR1 SGHNT and CDR2 YYREEE (reference sequence). The CDR3 is made up of 13 amino acids. The germline V and J ends were trimmed by 0 bases and 4 bases, with 7 bases remaining between them.

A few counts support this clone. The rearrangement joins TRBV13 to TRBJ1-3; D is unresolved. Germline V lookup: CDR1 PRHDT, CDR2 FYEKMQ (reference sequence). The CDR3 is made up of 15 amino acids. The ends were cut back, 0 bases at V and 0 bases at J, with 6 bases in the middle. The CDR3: CASSLGLYSGNTIYF. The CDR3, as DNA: TGTGCCAGCAGCTTAGGCCTGTACTCTGGAAACACCATATATTTT.

The CDR3 loop is CASSSPGGNYGYTF. The CDR3 nucleotides are TGTGCCAGCTCCTCCCCAGGGGGAAACTATGGCTACACCTTC. This rearrangement joins TRBV7-9 to TRBJ1-2; TRBD1 agrees at 7 bases. This CDR3 has 14 amino acids. Germline V gene data show CDR1 as SEHNR and CDR2 as FQNEAQ (reference sequence). The ends lost 8 bases at V and 2 bases at J; junction bases unmatched: 8. The full variable domain, with the rest looked up from reference TRBV7-9 and TRBJ1-2, is DTGVSQNPRHKITKRGQNVTFRCDPISEHNRLYWYRQTLGQGPEFLTYFQNEAQLEKSRLLSDRFSAERPKGSFSTLEIQRTEQGDSAMYLCASSSPGGNYGYTFGSGTRLTVV.

This CDR3 is CASSLVLGAATSMNTEAFF. CDR3 DNA: TGTGCCAGTAGTTTGGTTTTGGGGGCCGCCACCTCCATGAACACTGAAGCTTTCTTT. The V gene is TRBV19, the J gene TRBJ1-1; perhaps TRBD1 as D (6 bases). V shed 5 bases and J shed 0 bases, with 25 bases lying between them. Looked up from germline, CDR1 is LNHDA and CDR2 is SQIVND (reference sequence). CDR3 length equals 19 residues.

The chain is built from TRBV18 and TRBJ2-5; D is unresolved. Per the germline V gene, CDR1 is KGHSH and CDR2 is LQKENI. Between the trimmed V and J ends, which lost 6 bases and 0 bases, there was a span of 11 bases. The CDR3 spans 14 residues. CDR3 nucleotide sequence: TGTGCCAGCTCGCCATTATCCTACCAAGAGACCCAGTACTTC. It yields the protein CASSPLSYQETQYF.

The CDR3 region is CASSTTPTGVDQPQHF. The CDR3 DNA reads TGTGCCAGTAGTACCACTCCGACAGGCGTCGATCAGCCCCAGCATTTT. The chain has TRBV19 and TRBJ1-5, with D maybe TRBD1 (6 bases). Germline CDR1 is LNHDA and CDR2 is SQIVND (reference sequence). Trimming left V 4 bases short and J 5 bases short, with 18 bases between. The CDR3 runs 16 residues.

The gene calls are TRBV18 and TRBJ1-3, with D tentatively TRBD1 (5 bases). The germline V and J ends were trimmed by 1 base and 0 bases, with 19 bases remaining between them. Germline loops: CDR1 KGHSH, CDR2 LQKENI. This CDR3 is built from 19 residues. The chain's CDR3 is CASSPLRAPGEFSGNTIYF. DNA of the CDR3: TGTGCCAGCTCACCACTACGGGCTCCGGGGGAATTCTCTGGAAACACCATATATTTT.

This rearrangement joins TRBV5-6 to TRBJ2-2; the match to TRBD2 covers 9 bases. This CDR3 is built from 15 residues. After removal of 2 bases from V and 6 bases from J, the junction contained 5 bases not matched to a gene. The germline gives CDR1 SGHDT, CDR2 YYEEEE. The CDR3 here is CASSLLAGVSGELFF. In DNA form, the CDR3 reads TGTGCCAGCAGCTTACTAGCGGGTGTATCCGGGGAGCTGTTTTTT.

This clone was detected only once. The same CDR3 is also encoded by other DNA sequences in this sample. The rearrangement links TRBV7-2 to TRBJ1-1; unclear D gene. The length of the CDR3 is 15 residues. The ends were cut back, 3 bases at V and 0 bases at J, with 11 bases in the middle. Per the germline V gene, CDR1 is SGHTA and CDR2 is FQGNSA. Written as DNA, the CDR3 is TGTGCCAGCAGCTTGGCCCCGGGAGTGAACACTGAAGCTTTCTTT. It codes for CASSLAPGVNTEAFF.

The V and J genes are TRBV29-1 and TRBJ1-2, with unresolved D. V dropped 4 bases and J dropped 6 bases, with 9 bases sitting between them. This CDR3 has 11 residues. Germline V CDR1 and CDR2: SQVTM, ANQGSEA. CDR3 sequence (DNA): TGCAGCGTTGGAGCAACTCATGGCTACACCTTC. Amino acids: CSVGATHGYTF.

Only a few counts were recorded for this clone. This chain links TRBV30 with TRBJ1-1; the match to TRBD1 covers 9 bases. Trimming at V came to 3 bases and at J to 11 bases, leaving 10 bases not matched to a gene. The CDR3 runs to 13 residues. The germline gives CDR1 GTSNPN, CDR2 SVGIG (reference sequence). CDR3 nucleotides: TGTGCCTGGAGCACGACAGGGGGTTCGTCGGCTTTCTTT. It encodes CAWSTTGGSSAFF.

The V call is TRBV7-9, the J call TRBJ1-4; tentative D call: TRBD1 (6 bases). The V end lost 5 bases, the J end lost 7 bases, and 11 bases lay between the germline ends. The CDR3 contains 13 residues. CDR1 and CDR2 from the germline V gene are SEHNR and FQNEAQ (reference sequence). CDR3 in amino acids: CASSLAGAEKLFF. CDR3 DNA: TGTGCCAGCAGCCTCGCAGGGGCTGAAAAACTGTTTTTT.

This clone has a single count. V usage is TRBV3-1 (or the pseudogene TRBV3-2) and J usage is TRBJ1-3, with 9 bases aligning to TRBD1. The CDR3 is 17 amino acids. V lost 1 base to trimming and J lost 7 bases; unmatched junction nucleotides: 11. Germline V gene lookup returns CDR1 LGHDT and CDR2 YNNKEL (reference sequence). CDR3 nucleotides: TGTGCCAGCAGCCAAGGTACAACCGGGACAGGGTACAACACCATATATTTT. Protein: CASSQGTTGTGYNTIYF.

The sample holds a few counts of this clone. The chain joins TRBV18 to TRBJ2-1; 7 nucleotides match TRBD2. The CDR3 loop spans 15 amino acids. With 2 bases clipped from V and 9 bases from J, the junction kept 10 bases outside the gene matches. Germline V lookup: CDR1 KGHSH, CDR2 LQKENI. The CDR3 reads CASSPRTSLKGEQFF. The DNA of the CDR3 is TGTGCCAGCTCACCAAGGACTAGTTTGAAGGGTGAGCAGTTCTTC.